The next 20 T cell receptor beta chains were all read from a single sample in a study of cytomegalovirus exposure and HLA in healthy donors. Primers for the PCR totalled 60 Vbeta and 13 Jbeta. The protocol was immunoSEQ multiplex PCR, while the TCRdb copy is restricted to in-frame clones and leaves out a portion. Of roughly 130,000 clones in the sample, around three quarters were seen once. The sequenced sample consisted of PBMCs. The origin of the receptors is a male donor in good health and CMV-seronegative.

This chain uses TRBV4-1 with TRBJ1-2, with 7 bases lining up with TRBD1. Unmatched junction bases numbered 2, after V lost 2 bases and J lost 5 bases. Germline V gene lookup returns CDR1 MGHRA and CDR2 YSYEKL. The CDR3 contains 13 residues. The DNA of the CDR3 is TGCGCCAGCAGCCAAACAGGGGATTATGGCTACACCTTC. It codes for CASSQTGDYGYTF.

V is TRBV19 and J is TRBJ1-2, with unresolved D. Per germline, CDR1 LNHDA and CDR2 SQIVND (reference sequence). This CDR3 has 12 residues. With 3 bases removed from V and 8 bases from J, the gap between germline ends came to 10 bases. This CDR3 reads CASSMSGLGYTF. DNA for the CDR3: TGTGCCAGTAGTATGTCCGGTTTAGGCTACACCTTC.

The chain couples TRBV19 to TRBJ2-2; D perhaps matches TRBD1 (5 bases). The CDR3 is 15 residues long. V was shortened by 2 bases and J by 5 bases, with 12 bases between the two germline ends. In germline, CDR1 is LNHDA, CDR2 SQIVND (reference sequence). CDR3 in DNA: TGTGCCAGTAGTATAACCAGGGCCCTTACCGGGGAGCTGTTTTTT. Translation: CASSITRALTGELFF.

A note on this clone: At one end the junction does not follow the germline gene, possibly because of a read error. The CDR3 sequence is CASSEGPLPTDF. The CDR3 nucleotides are TGTGCCAGCAGTGAGGGCCCGCTCCCGACGGACTTC. This chain connects TRBV25-1 to TRBJ2-7; D is uncertain. The CDR3 extends over 12 amino acids. Germline assignment: CDR1 MGHDK and CDR2 SYGVNS.

V usage is TRBV4-1 and J usage is TRBJ2-2, with TRBD2 identical over 8 bases. CDR1 is MGHRA and CDR2 is YSYEKL in the germline V gene. This CDR3 spans 15 amino acids. The trim removed 4 bases at V and 5 bases at J, leaving 6 bases unmatched. CDR3 sequence: CASSLRLARTGELFF. The CDR3 nucleotides are TGCGCCAGCAGCCTGCGACTAGCGCGGACCGGGGAGCTGTTTTTT.

The chain carries TRBV4-1 and TRBJ1-1; D not resolved. The CDR3 contains 15 residues. From germline, CDR1 is MGHRA and CDR2 YSYEKL. Trimming took off 3 bases at V and 0 bases at J, with 11 bases between the two ends. The CDR3 protein is CASSQPTLMNTEAFF. CDR3 bases: TGCGCCAGCAGCCAGCCGACACTTATGAACACTGAAGCTTTCTTT.

The sample holds a few counts of this clone. The V gene is TRBV25-1, the J gene TRBJ1-1; D ambiguous. Between the trimmed V and J ends, which lost 8 bases and 5 bases, there was a span of 15 bases. Germline-derived CDR1 and CDR2 are MGHDK and SYGVNS. CDR3 length: 13 residues. The CDR3 region is CASRAGGWTEAFF. CDR3 nucleotides: TGTGCCAGCCGGGCGGGCGGGTGGACTGAAGCTTTCTTT.

The chain carries TRBV19 and TRBJ1-5; tentatively, D is TRBD1 (5 bases). Germline V gives CDR1 LNHDA, CDR2 SQIVND (reference sequence). V was cut by 6 bases and J by 5 bases, with 20 bases left in between. The length of the CDR3 is 16 residues. DNA for the CDR3: TGTGCCAGTAGGACCATAAAGGGGAAGGGGCATCAGCCCCAGCATTTT. Its translation: CASRTIKGKGHQPQHF.

This clone is categorized as medium-sized. The gene calls are TRBV19 and TRBJ2-7, with a tentative D call TRBD2 (6 bases). Trimming pared 6 bases from V and 5 bases from J, leaving 17 bases between. CDR3 length equals 14 residues. Germline V gene lookup returns CDR1 LNHDA and CDR2 SQIVND (reference sequence). CDR3 residues: CASRSLREVDEQYF. In DNA, the CDR3 is TGTGCCAGTAGGTCGCTTAGGGAGGTTGACGAGCAGTACTTC. Combining the CDR3 with reference TRBV19 and TRBJ2-7 gives the whole variable domain DGGITQSPKYLFRKEGQNVTLSCEQNLNHDAMYWYRQDPGQGLRLIYYSQIVNDFQKGDIAEGYSVSREKKESFPLTVTSAQKNPTAFYLCASRSLREVDEQYFGPGTRLTVT.

The chain links TRBV28 to TRBJ1-3, with 7 positions matching TRBD1. V was clipped by 5 bases and J by 2 bases; unmatched bases: 9. The CDR3 runs 16 residues. CDR1 is MDHEN and CDR2 is SYDVKM in the germline V gene. The CDR3 spells CASSPRQGRAGNTIYF. DNA of the CDR3: TGTGCCAGCAGTCCTAGACAGGGTAGGGCTGGAAACACCATATATTTT.

This chain uses TRBV28 with TRBJ1-1, with D unclear. This CDR3 is 14 amino acids long. The germline V gene has CDR1 MDHEN and CDR2 SYDVKM. V was shortened by 2 bases and J by 4 bases, with 11 bases between the two germline ends. The CDR3 DNA reads as TGTGCCAGCAGTTTAGAGGGTCGGGGCACTGAAGCTTTCTTT. Translating gives CASSLEGRGTEAFF.

The J gene is TRBJ2-1, the V gene TRBV10-1; 10 bases are shared with TRBD2. Germline V gene data show CDR1 as WNHNN and CDR2 as SYGVQD (reference sequence). The CDR3 totals 14 residues. V trimming: 9 bases; J trimming: 7 bases; junction bases outside the gene matches: 9. DNA for the CDR3: TGCGCCAGTGGAAGCGGGAGGGTGGGTAATGAGCAGTTCTTC. The encoded protein is CASGSGRVGNEQFF.

The V and J genes are TRBV27 and TRBJ2-1; TRBD1 aligns across 7 bases. Germline trimming cut 3 bases from V and 3 bases from J; bases unmatched to any gene: 14. The CDR3 is 18 residues long. CDR1 is MNHEY, CDR2 SMNVEV, per germline (reference sequence). Here the CDR3 reads CASSFHPRDSPYYNEQFF. For the CDR3, the DNA is TGTGCCAGCAGTTTCCACCCTCGGGACAGCCCCTACTACAATGAGCAGTTCTTC.

The chain couples TRBV13 to TRBJ1-3, with 8 bases aligning to TRBD1. V dropped 5 bases and J dropped 3; count of bases not matched to a gene: 9. From germline, CDR1 is PRHDT and CDR2 FYEKMQ (reference sequence). The CDR3 consists of 16 residues. CDR3 sequence reads: CASSPGTGPGGNTIYF. CDR3 DNA: TGTGCCAGCAGCCCCGGGACAGGCCCTGGTGGAAACACCATATATTTT.

Only one count was recorded for this clone. This sequence joins TRBV27 and TRBJ2-4; D perhaps matches TRBD1 (6 bases). Germline V gene lookup returns CDR1 MNHEY and CDR2 SMNVEV (reference sequence). This CDR3 has 13 residues. Trimming pared 5 bases from V and 6 bases from J, leaving 11 bases between. DNA of the CDR3: TGTGCCAGCAGTGACCTCAGGGGAAACATTCAGTACTTC. Amino acids: CASSDLRGNIQYF.

CDR3 sequence reads: CAWSRTGEGNTIYF. In DNA, the CDR3 is TGTGCCTGGAGTAGGACAGGGGAAGGAAACACCATATATTTT. The chain carries TRBV30 and TRBJ1-3; 9 nucleotides line up with TRBD1. Germline V gives CDR1 GTSNPN, CDR2 SVGIG (reference sequence). The V and J ends lost 2 bases and 4 bases, in that order; junction bases with no gene match: 3. The CDR3 spans 14 residues.

Of note for this clone: This sample also contains other DNA sequences that code for the same CDR3. This chain uses TRBV5-6 with TRBJ1-2; TRBD1 matches at 9 bases. This CDR3 spans 16 amino acids. Germline V lookup: CDR1 SGHDT, CDR2 YYEEEE. V shed 2 bases and J 7 bases; nucleotides not matched to a gene: 12. This CDR3 reads CASSFLVPGQGSGYTF. Written as DNA, the CDR3 is TGTGCCAGCAGCTTTTTAGTTCCGGGACAGGGAAGTGGCTACACCTTC.

The chain couples TRBV7-9 to TRBJ1-1; tentatively, D is TRBD1 (6 bases). Trimming removed 4 bases at V and 4 bases at J, with 22 bases between. The CDR3 consists of 17 residues. The germline V gene has CDR1 SEHNR and CDR2 FQNEAQ (reference sequence). The CDR3 DNA follows: TGTGCCAGCAGCTCGCACCAGGGCGCAGGGGCTACCACTGAAGCTTTCTTT. Translating it yields CASSSHQGAGATTEAFF. Complete variable domain (other parts from reference TRBV7-9 and TRBJ1-1): DTGVSQNPRHKITKRGQNVTFRCDPISEHNRLYWYRQTLGQGPEFLTYFQNEAQLEKSRLLSDRFSAERPKGSFSTLEIQRTEQGDSAMYLCASSSHQGAGATTEAFFGQGTRLTVV.

This chain links TRBV29-1 with TRBJ2-1; D unresolved. V dropped 0 bases and J dropped 2 bases, with 17 bases sitting between them. CDR3 length: 17 amino acids. Germline V gene sequence: CDR1 SQVTM, CDR2 ANQGSEA. This CDR3 reads CSVEDRKPGETYNEQFF. CDR3 in DNA: TGCAGCGTTGAAGATCGTAAGCCGGGTGAAACCTACAATGAGCAGTTCTTC.

The chain is built from TRBV6-1 and TRBJ2-1, with 12 bases fitting TRBD2. The ends lost 2 bases at V and 10 bases at J; junction bases unmatched: 3. CDR3 size: 14 residues. Germline CDR1 and CDR2: MNHNS and SASEGT. CDR3 DNA: TGTGCCAGCAGTGAACCTGGACTAGCGGGGGAGCAGTTCTTC. Its protein is CASSEPGLAGEQFF.